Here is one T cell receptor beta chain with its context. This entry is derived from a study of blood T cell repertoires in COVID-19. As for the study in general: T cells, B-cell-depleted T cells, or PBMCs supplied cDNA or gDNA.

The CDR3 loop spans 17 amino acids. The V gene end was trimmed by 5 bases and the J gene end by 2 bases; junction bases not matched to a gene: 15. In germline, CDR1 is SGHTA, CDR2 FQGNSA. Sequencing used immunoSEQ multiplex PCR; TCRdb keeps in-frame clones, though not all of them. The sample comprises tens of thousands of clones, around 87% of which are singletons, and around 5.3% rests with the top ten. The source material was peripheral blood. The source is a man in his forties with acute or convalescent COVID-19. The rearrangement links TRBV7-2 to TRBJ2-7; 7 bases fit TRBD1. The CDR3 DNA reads TGTGCCAGCAGCCCAGGTCCCTTGACAGGGAAAGCCTACGAGCAGTACTTC. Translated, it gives CASSPGPLTGKAYEQYF.